This T cell receptor beta chain was observed in a study of relationships among human T cell subsets. Study-wide findings and caveats: Some CD4+CD8+ double-positive cells may remain after bead sorting. Over 50% of CD8+ cytotoxic sequences were in clones over 100 reads; regulatory and Th2 had few.

Germline lookup yields CDR1 MNHEY and CDR2 SMNVEV (reference sequence). CDR3 length: 13 amino acids. Trimming cost V 4 bases and J 6 bases, with 10 bases left between them. The T cell receptor alpha and beta CDR3 regions were amplified from mRNA by semiquantitative ARM-PCR. Exponential amplification used communal superprimers after tagged nested gene-specific primers in ARM-PCR. TCRdb reprocessed the multiplex PCR reads via MiXCR and lists one record per CDR3 protein. Among some 5,400 distinct CDR3 sequences listed, about 59% were seen once. About this clonotype itself: Its antigen is unidentified.

Anti-CD4 multisort beads removed cells negatively, then anti-CD8 beads positively selected CD8+ T cells. The source is a man in his forties in good health. What was sequenced was CD8+ T cells sorted from blood. V usage is TRBV27 and J usage is TRBJ2-1; D remains ambiguous. CDR3 sequence (DNA): TGTGCCAGCAGTTACGCAGTGGGCAATGAGCAGTTCTTC. Its protein is CASSYAVGNEQFF.